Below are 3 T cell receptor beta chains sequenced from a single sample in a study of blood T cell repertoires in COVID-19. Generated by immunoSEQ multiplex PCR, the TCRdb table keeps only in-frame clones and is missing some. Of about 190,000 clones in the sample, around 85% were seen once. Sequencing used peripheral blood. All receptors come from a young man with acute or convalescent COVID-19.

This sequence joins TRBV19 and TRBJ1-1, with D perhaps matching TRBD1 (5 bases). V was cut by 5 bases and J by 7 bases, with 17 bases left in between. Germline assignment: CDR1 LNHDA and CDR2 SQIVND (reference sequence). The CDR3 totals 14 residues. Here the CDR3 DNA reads TGTGCCAGTAGTCCCCGGACATCCCGCGATGAAGCTTTCTTT. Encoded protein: CASSPRTSRDEAFF.

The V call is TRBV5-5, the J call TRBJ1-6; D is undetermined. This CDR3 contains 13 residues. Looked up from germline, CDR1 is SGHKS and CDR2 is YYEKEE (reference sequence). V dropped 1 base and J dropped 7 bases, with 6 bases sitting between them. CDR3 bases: TGTGCCAGCAGCTTGCCAGGCAATTCACCCCTCCACTTT. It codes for CASSLPGNSPLHF.

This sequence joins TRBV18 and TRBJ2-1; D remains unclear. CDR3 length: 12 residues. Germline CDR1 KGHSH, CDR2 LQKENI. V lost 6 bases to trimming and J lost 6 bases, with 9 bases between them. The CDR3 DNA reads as TGTGCCAGCTCCCCTATCGGCAATGAGCAGTTCTTC. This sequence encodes CASSPIGNEQFF.